This passage covers 27 T cell receptor beta chains from one sample sequenced in a study of T cells after yellow fever vaccination (dated by TCRdb to between 2017 and 2020). The library was prepared using 5' RACE. Sequenced on an Illumina HiSeq 2500. TCRdb trimmed the raw reads at Q25, called clones with MiXCR and kept productive beta chains. A single entry per CDR3 protein holds the most common genes and DNA from its merged rows. The sample yields around 72,000 distinct CDR3 sequences; roughly 7% were counted once. The biggest ten clones account for around 30% of the sample. What this sample's treatment or condition label stands for: live attenuated yellow fever vaccine strain. The material sequenced was CD8+ T cells sorted from PBMCs, taken more than 8 days after the first yellow fever vaccination. These receptors originate from a man between 18 and 35 years old who received the YFV17D yellow fever vaccine.

For the CDR3, the DNA is TGTGCCAGCAGTGAGGAACAGGATCTCACCTTC. Its translation is CASSEEQDLTF. The chain combines TRBV6-1 with TRBJ1-2; a possible D gene is TRBD1 (5 bases). Germline CDR1 is MNHNS and CDR2 is SASEGT. Trimming removed 3 bases from V and 13 bases from J, with 12 bases in between. The CDR3 extends over 11 amino acids.

Many counts were recorded for this clonotype. As DNA, the CDR3 is TGCGCCAGCAGCTTGACAGGGCGATACAATGAGCAGTTCTTC. Encoded protein: CASSLTGRYNEQFF. This rearrangement joins TRBV5-1 to TRBJ2-1; D perhaps matches TRBD1 (6 bases). V was cut by 1 base and J by 4 bases, with 9 bases left in between. Looked up from germline, CDR1 is SGHRS and CDR2 is YFSETQ. The CDR3 contains 14 residues.

This clonotype was seen a handful of times. CDR3 bases: TGCAGTGCACCGACGGGCAATGAGCAGTTCTTC. This encodes CSAPTGNEQFF. This rearrangement joins TRBV20-1 to TRBJ2-1; D is ambiguous. Germline V gene data show CDR1 as DFQATT and CDR2 as SNEGSKA (reference sequence). With 6 bases removed from V and 6 bases from J, the gap between germline ends came to 9 bases. The CDR3 covers 11 residues.

This clonotype was seen repeatedly, ten times or more. This chain links TRBV27 with TRBJ2-3; D unresolved. Deletions cut 5 bases from V and 2 bases from J, with 11 bases between. The germline gives CDR1 MNHEY, CDR2 SMNVEV (reference sequence). The CDR3 totals 14 residues. CDR3 coding DNA: TGTGCCAGCAGTCCTCGGACCAACACAGATACGCAGTATTTT. This translates into CASSPRTNTDTQYF.

The chain has TRBV10-3 and TRBJ1-5, with unresolved D. Germline loops: CDR1 ENHRY, CDR2 SYGVKD. Trimming left V 0 bases short and J 6 bases short, with 6 bases between. The CDR3 totals 13 residues. The CDR3 loop reads CAISESTPQPQHF. The CDR3 coding sequence is TGTGCCATCAGTGAGTCGACTCCTCAGCCCCAGCATTTT.

This clonotype was seen ten or more times. The V and J genes are TRBV25-1 and TRBJ1-1, with D uncertain. This CDR3 is 14 amino acids long. Between the trimmed V and J ends, which lost 0 bases and 1 base, there was a span of 6 bases. CDR1 is MGHDK, CDR2 SYGVNS, per germline. Written as DNA, the CDR3 is TGTGCCAGCAGTGAATATAGACAGAACACTGAAGCTTTCTTT. It translates to CASSEYRQNTEAFF.

This clonotype was seen at least ten times. The V gene is TRBV4-3, the J gene TRBJ1-6, with TRBD1 as a possible D gene (6 bases). Germline V lookup: CDR1 LGHNA, CDR2 YSLEER. This CDR3 contains 18 residues. V gave up 1 base and J gave up 8 bases, with 21 bases separating them. The CDR3: CASSQGPPGDLMDSPLHF. The CDR3 region has the DNA TGCGCCAGCAGCCAAGGCCCCCCAGGGGACCTTATGGATTCACCCCTCCACTTT.

This clonotype was observed at least ten times. The chain links TRBV12-3 or TRBV12-4 to TRBJ2-1; D gene uncertain. There are 14 residues in the CDR3. With 7 bases removed from V and 7 bases from J, the gap between germline ends came to 17 bases. The CDR3 DNA reads as TGTGCCAGCACCTGGGAACTCCTCTCGAATGAGCAGTTCTTC. Translating it yields CASTWELLSNEQFF.

The table lists this clonotype with a few counts. Here the CDR3 DNA reads TGTGCCAGCAGCTTTCCCACCCATGATACGCAGTATTTT. Translated, it gives CASSFPTHDTQYF. The chain links TRBV5-6 to TRBJ2-3; D is unresolved. The CDR3 covers 13 residues. V shed 2 bases and J shed 6 bases, with 10 bases lying between them. From germline, CDR1 is SGHDT and CDR2 YYEEEE.

At least ten counts were recorded for this clonotype. This rearrangement joins TRBV6-4 to TRBJ2-2; the D is unclear. Germline V lookup: CDR1 MRHNA, CDR2 SNTAGT. V was cut by 4 bases and J by 2 bases, with 5 bases left in between. This CDR3 is 13 amino acids long. CDR3 coding DNA: TGTGCCAGCAGTGGGGGTAACACCGGGGAGCTGTTTTTT. Translated, it gives CASSGGNTGELFF.

This clonotype was seen more than once but under ten times. V usage is TRBV7-9 and J usage is TRBJ2-1, with TRBD1 matching over 9 bases. The trim removed 5 bases at V and 3 bases at J, leaving 5 bases unmatched. The CDR3 totals 15 residues. Per the germline V gene, CDR1 is SEHNR and CDR2 is FQNEAQ (reference sequence). CDR3 nucleotides: TGTGCCAGCAGCCGGGGACAGGGAGTCTACAATGAGCAGTTCTTC. It encodes CASSRGQGVYNEQFF.

In this sample, this clonotype is medium-sized. V is TRBV4-2 and J is TRBJ2-3, with 7 bases matching TRBD2. Germline loops: CDR1 LGHNA, CDR2 YNFKEQ. This CDR3 is 15 amino acids long. V was clipped by 0 bases and J by 1 base; unmatched bases: 1. The CDR3 DNA sequence: TGTGCCAGCAGCCAAGATCGGGGGGGCACAGATACGCAGTATTTT. It translates to CASSQDRGGTDTQYF.

This clonotype was counted a few times. The chain combines TRBV19 with TRBJ1-2; D call uncertain. Trimming shortened V by 5 bases and J by 4 bases, and 11 bases separated the two germline ends. Germline values: CDR1 LNHDA, CDR2 SQIVND (reference sequence). There are 13 residues in the CDR3. The CDR3 DNA reads TGTGCCAGTAGTCCATCATCAGTCTATGGCTACACCTTC. This gives the protein CASSPSSVYGYTF.

By share, this clonotype counts as medium-sized. The chain joins TRBV18 to TRBJ1-5; D is ambiguous. V was clipped by 3 bases and J by 0 bases, with 12 bases between them. The CDR3 consists of 16 residues. Germline V gene sequence: CDR1 KGHSH, CDR2 LQKENI. This CDR3 reads CASSPSGRYSNQPQHF. DNA of the CDR3: TGTGCCAGCTCACCCTCCGGACGGTATAGCAATCAGCCCCAGCATTTT.

The sample holds many counts of this clonotype. The chain joins TRBV6-2 or TRBV6-3 to TRBJ1-4; D perhaps matches TRBD1 (5 bases). V gave up 2 bases and J gave up 5 bases, with 9 bases separating them. This CDR3 region has 14 residues. Germline CDR1 and CDR2: MNHEY and SVGEGT. The CDR3 reads CASSYQGRNEKLFF. CDR3 nucleotides: TGTGCCAGCAGTTACCAGGGTCGGAATGAAAAACTGTTTTTT.

This clonotype was recorded many times. V and J are TRBV5-6 and TRBJ2-5, with D hard to call. The ends were cut back, 0 bases at V and 5 bases at J, with 8 bases in the middle. This CDR3 has 13 amino acids. Germline V gene data show CDR1 as SGHDT and CDR2 as YYEEEE. CDR3 DNA sequence: TGTGCCAGCAGCTTGGGATGGGGTGAGACCCAGTACTTC. This gives the protein CASSLGWGETQYF.

This clonotype came up many times. The chain combines TRBV7-8 with TRBJ2-1; TRBD2 agrees at 11 bases. Germline CDR1 is SGHVS and CDR2 is FQNEAQ. The CDR3 loop spans 16 amino acids. The V segment lost 5 bases and the J segment 7 bases; nucleotides outside the gene matches: 10. CDR3 sequence: CASSVLAGVDRNEQFF. CDR3 coding DNA: TGTGCCAGCAGCGTACTAGCGGGGGTCGACAGGAATGAGCAGTTCTTC.

This clonotype was counted between two and nine times. This chain joins TRBV6-5 and TRBJ2-5; 8 bases are shared with TRBD2. Trimming took 1 base from V and 0 from J; bases not matched to a gene: 1. This CDR3 is 15 amino acids long. Germline V gene sequence: CDR1 MNHEY, CDR2 SVGAGI. CDR3 bases: TGTGCCAGCAGTTACTTAGCGGGGTACCAAGAGACCCAGTACTTC. It is translated as CASSYLAGYQETQYF.

This clonotype showed up many times. The DNA of the CDR3 is TGCGCCAGCAGCTCCCGGTTTGACGGCGGGGAGCTGTTTTTT. Translation: CASSSRFDGGELFF. The V call is TRBV4-1, the J call TRBJ2-2; D is uncertain. CDR3 length: 14 residues. V dropped 5 bases and J dropped 7 bases, with 14 bases sitting between them. The germline V gene encodes CDR1 MGHRA and CDR2 YSYEKL.

This clonotype showed up just a few times. The CDR3 spells CASSPMGENGYTF. CDR3 bases: TGTGCCAGCAGTCCCATGGGGGAAAATGGCTACACCTTC. J is TRBJ1-2 and V is TRBV6-1, with D perhaps matching TRBD1 (5 bases). Trimming pared 5 bases from V and 6 bases from J, leaving 13 bases between. CDR3 length: 13 residues. Germline assignment: CDR1 MNHNS and CDR2 SASEGT.

CDR3 loop: CASSLGTENTDTQYF. CDR3 coding DNA: TGTGCCAGCAGCTTAGGGACAGAGAACACAGATACGCAGTATTTT. The chain recombines TRBV7-6 with TRBJ2-3, with D maybe TRBD1 (6 bases). V lost 1 base, J lost 2 bases, and 10 bases lay in between. Germline V gene lookup returns CDR1 SGHVS and CDR2 FNYEAQ. This CDR3 spans 15 amino acids.

The chain joins TRBV5-1 to TRBJ2-7; TRBD1 aligns across 8 bases. The CDR3 spans 13 residues. V shed 2 bases, J shed 7 bases, and the junction held 5 bases outside the gene matches. The germline V gene has CDR1 SGHRS and CDR2 YFSETQ. In DNA form, the CDR3 reads TGCGCCAGCAGCTTCCAGGGGGCGCGGGAGCAGTACTTC. It specifies CASSFQGAREQYF.

The chain recombines TRBV5-1 with TRBJ2-2, with 7 bases aligning to TRBD2. The V segment lost 2 bases and the J segment 3 bases; nucleotides outside the gene matches: 4. Germline V gives CDR1 SGHRS, CDR2 YFSETQ. The CDR3 sequence is 15 residues long. The DNA of the CDR3 is TGCGCCAGCAGCTTCGGGGGAGGGTACACCGGGGAGCTGTTTTTT. This codes for CASSFGGGYTGELFF.

This clonotype has a count of ten or more. CDR3 DNA sequence: TGCAGTGCTAGAATGACTAACTACAATGAGCAGTTCTTC. Protein: CSARMTNYNEQFF. The J gene is TRBJ2-1, the V gene TRBV20-1, with D maybe TRBD2 (5 bases). This CDR3 has 13 amino acids. Germline V gives CDR1 DFQATT, CDR2 SNEGSKA (reference sequence). V was clipped by 2 bases and J by 3 bases, with 8 bases between them.

This clonotype showed up many times. The rearrangement uses TRBV12-3 or TRBV12-4 and TRBJ2-1; D is unclear. The V end was cut by 3 bases, the J end by 8 bases, with 14 bases between. The CDR3 consists of 14 residues. CDR3 nucleotide sequence: TGTGCCAGCAGTTTGGGTGGGTTTAGGGATGAGCAGTTCTTC. Translated, it gives CASSLGGFRDEQFF.

A note on this clonotype: A much larger clone lies one base from this, so it may be a read error. CDR3 in amino acids: CASRPREGRKSPLHF. CDR3 in DNA: TGTGCTAGTAGGCCGAGGGAGGGTAGGAAGTCACCCCTCCACTTT. The chain is built from TRBV12-5 and TRBJ1-6; no definite D call. Trimming cost V 8 bases and J 10 bases, with 21 bases left between them. Looked up from germline, CDR1 is LGHNT and CDR2 is FRNRAP. This CDR3 spans 15 amino acids.

As for this clonotype: This may arise from a read error, as a much more abundant clone is one base away. The chain is built from TRBV11-2 and TRBJ2-3, with D possibly being TRBD2 (6 bases). Germline CDR1 reads SGHAT; CDR2 reads FQNNGV. There are 18 residues in the CDR3. The V end was cut by 5 bases, the J end by 5 bases, with 26 bases between. The CDR3 here is CASSRNGVEVEGLDTQYF. The CDR3 nucleotides are TGTGCCAGCAGCAGAAACGGGGTGGAAGTCGAGGGACTAGATACGCAGTATTTT.